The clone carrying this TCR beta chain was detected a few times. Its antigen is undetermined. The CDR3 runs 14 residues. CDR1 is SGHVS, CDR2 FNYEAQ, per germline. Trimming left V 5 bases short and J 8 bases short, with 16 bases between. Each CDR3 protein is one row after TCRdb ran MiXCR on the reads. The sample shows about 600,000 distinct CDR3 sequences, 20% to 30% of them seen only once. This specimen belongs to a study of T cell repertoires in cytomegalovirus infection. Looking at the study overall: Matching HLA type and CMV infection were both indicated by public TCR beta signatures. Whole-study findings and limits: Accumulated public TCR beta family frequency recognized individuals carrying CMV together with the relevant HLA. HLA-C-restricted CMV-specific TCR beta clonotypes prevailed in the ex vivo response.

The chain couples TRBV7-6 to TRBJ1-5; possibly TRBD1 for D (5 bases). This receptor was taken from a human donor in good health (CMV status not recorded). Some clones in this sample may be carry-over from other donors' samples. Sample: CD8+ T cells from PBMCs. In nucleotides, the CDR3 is TGTGCCAGCAGCCGGGACGGCGGTACGGAGCCCCAGCATTTT. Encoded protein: CASSRDGGTEPQHF. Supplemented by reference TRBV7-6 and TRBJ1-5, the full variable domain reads GAGVSQSPRYKVTKRGQDVALRCDPISGHVSLYWYRQALGQGPEFLTYFNYEAQQDKSGLPNDRFSAERPEGSISTLTIQRTEQRDSAMYRCASSRDGGTEPQHFGDGTRLSIL.